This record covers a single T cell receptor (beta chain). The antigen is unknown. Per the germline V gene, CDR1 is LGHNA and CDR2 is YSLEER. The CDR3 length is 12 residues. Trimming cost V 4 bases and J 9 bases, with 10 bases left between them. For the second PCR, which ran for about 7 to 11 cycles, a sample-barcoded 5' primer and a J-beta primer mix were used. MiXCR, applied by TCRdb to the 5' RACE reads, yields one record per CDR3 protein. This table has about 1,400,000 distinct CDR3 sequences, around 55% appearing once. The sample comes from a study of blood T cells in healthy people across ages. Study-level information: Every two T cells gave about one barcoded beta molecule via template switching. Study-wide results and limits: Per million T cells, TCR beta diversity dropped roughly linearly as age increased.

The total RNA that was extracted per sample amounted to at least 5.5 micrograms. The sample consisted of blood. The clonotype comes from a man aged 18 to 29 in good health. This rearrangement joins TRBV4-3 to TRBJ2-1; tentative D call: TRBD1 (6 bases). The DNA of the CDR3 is TGCGCCAGCAGCCGTACAGGGATTGAGCAGTTCTTC. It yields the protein CASSRTGIEQFF.